This T cell receptor beta chain was profiled in a study of cytomegalovirus exposure and HLA in healthy donors. The PCR used 60 Vbeta and 13 Jbeta primers. The repertoire was sequenced with immunoSEQ multiplex PCR; TCRdb's copy has only in-frame clones and lacks some. Among 150,000 to 250,000 clones listed, 79% were seen once. The CDR3 is 15 amino acids. Germline V gives CDR1 SNHLY, CDR2 FYNNEI. With 7 bases removed from V and 3 bases from J, the gap between germline ends came to 19 bases. This clonotype was obtained from a girl aged 10 to 17 in good health and CMV-seropositive. The specimen sequenced was PBMCs. This sequence joins TRBV2 and TRBJ2-7, with D unclear. CDR3 in DNA: TGTGCCAGCACACCGCAAGAGGCTAGTTTCTACGAGCAGTACTTC. Protein product: CASTPQEASFYEQYF.